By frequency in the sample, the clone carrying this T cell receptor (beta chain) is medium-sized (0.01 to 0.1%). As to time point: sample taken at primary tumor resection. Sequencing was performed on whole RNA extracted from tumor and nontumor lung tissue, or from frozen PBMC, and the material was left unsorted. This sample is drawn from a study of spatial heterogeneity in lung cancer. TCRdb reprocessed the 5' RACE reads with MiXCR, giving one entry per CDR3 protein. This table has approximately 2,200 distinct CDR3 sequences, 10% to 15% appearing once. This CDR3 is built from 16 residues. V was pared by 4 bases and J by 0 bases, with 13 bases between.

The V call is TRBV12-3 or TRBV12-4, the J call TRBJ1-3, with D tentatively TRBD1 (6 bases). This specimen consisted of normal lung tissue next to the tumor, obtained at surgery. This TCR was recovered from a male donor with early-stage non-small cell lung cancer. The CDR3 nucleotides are TGTGCCAGCAGTTCCTTACAGGGACACTCTGGAAACACCATATATTTT. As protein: CASSSLQGHSGNTIYF.